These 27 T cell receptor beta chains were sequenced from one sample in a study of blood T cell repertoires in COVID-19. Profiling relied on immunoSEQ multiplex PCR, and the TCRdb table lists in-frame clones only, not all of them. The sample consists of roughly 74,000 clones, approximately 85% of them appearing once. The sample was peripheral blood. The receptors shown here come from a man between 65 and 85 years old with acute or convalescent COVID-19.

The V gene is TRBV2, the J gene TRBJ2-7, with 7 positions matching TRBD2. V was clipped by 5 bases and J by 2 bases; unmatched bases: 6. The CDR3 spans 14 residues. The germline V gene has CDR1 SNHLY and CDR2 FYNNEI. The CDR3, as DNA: TGTGCCAGCAGTCCGGGACTATGGGCCTACGAGCAGTACTTC. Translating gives CASSPGLWAYEQYF.

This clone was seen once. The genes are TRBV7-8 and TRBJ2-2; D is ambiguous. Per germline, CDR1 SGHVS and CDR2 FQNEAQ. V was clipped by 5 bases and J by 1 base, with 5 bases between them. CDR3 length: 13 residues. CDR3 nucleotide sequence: TGTGCCAGCAGCCCAGGGAACACCGGGGAGCTGTTTTTT. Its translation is CASSPGNTGELFF.

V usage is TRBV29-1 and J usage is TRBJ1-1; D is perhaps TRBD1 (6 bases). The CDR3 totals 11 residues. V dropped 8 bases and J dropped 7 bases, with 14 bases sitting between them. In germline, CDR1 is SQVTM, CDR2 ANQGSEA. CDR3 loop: CSLDRPGEAFF. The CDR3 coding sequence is TGCAGCCTCGACAGGCCCGGTGAAGCTTTCTTT.

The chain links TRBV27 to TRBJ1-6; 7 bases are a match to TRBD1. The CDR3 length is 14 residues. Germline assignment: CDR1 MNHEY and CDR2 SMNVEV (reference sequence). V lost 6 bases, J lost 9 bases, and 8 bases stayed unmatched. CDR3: CASRLQGIGSPLHF. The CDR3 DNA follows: TGTGCCAGCAGATTACAGGGGATTGGTTCACCCCTCCACTTT.

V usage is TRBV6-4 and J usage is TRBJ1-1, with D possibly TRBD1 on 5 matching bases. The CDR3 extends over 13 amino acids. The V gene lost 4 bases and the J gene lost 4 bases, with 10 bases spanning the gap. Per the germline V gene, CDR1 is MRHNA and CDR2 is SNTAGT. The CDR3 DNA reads TGTGCCAGCAGTGCACAGGCTTCCACTGAAGCTTTCTTT. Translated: CASSAQASTEAFF.

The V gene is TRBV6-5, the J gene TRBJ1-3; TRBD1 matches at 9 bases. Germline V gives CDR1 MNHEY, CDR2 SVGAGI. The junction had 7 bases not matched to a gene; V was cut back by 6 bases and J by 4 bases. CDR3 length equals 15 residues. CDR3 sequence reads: CASSTGQGLGNTIYF. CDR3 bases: TGTGCCAGCAGCACGGGACAGGGTCTAGGAAACACCATATATTTT.

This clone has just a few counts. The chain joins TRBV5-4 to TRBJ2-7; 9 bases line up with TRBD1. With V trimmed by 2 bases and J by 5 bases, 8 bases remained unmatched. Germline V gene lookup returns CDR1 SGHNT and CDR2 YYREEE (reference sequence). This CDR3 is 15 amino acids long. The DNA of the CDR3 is TGTGCCAGCAGCTTCCCCGGGACAGGGACCCACGAGCAGTACTTC. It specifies CASSFPGTGTHEQYF.

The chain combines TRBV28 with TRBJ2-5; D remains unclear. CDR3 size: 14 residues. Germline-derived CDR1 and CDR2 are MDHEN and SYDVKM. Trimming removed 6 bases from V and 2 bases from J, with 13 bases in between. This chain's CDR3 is CASSFRHLQETQYF. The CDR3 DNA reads TGTGCCAGCAGCTTTAGACACTTACAAGAGACCCAGTACTTC.

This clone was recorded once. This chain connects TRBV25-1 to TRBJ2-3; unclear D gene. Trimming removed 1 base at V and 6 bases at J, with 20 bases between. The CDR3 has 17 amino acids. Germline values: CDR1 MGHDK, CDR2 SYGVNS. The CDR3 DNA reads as TGTGCCAGCAGTGAATCGTTTCTGGGCAGTGTGGGTGATACGCAGTATTTT. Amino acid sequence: CASSESFLGSVGDTQYF.

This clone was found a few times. The CDR3 loop is CASSRTGELFF. The CDR3 region has the DNA TGTGCCAGCAGCCGCACCGGGGAGCTGTTTTTT. V is TRBV7-9 and J is TRBJ2-2; D gene uncertain. V lost 5 bases and J lost 4, with 2 bases in between. This CDR3 has 11 residues. Germline V gene data show CDR1 as SEHNR and CDR2 as FQNEAQ (reference sequence).

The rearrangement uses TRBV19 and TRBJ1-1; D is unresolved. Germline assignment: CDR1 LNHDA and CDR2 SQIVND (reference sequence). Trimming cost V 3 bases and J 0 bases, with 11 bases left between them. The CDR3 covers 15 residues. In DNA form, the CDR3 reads TGTGCCAGTAGTATCGGTGAAGTGATGAACACTGAAGCTTTCTTT. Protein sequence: CASSIGEVMNTEAFF.

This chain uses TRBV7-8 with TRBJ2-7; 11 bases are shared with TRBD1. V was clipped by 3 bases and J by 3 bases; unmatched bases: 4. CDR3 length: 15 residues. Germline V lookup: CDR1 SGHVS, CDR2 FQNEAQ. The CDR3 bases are TGTGCCAGCAGCTTGGCTGGGACAGGGGGCTACGAGCAGTACTTC. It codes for CASSLAGTGGYEQYF.

CDR3 in DNA: TGCGCCAGCAGCCAAGATTGGGGGACAGGGGAGGCCTATGGCTACACCTTC. Protein: CASSQDWGTGEAYGYTF. This chain connects TRBV4-3 to TRBJ1-2, with TRBD1 matching over 10 bases. Germline CDR1 reads LGHNA; CDR2 reads YSLEER. The ends lost 0 bases at V and 4 bases at J; junction bases unmatched: 8. The CDR3 contains 17 residues.

As DNA, the CDR3 is TGTGCCAGCCGAGAACAGGGATTGTTTAATCAGCCCCAGCATTTT. This sequence encodes CASREQGLFNQPQHF. The chain employs TRBV2 and TRBJ1-5; D might be TRBD1 (6 bases). With 8 bases removed from V and 4 bases from J, the gap between germline ends came to 18 bases. The CDR3 runs to 15 residues. The germline CDR1 and CDR2 sequences are SNHLY and FYNNEI.

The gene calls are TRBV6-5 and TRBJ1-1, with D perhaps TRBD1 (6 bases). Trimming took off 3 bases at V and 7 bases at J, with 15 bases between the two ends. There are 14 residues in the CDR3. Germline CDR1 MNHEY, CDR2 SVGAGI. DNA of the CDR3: TGTGCCAGCAGTTATCAGGACAGAATCGGTGAAGCTTTCTTT. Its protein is CASSYQDRIGEAFF.

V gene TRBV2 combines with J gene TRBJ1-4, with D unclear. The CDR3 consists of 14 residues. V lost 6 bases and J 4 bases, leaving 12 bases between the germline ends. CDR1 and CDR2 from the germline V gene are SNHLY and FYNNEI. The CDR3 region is CASRERVVNEKLFF. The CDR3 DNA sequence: TGTGCCAGCAGGGAACGGGTAGTTAATGAAAAACTGTTTTTT.

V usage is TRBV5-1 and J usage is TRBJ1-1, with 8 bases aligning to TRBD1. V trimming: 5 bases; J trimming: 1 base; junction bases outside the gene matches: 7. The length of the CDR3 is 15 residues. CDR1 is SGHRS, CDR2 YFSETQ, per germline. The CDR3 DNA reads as TGCGCCAGCAGTTACGGACAGGGTAGGAACACTGAAGCTTTCTTT. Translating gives CASSYGQGRNTEAFF.

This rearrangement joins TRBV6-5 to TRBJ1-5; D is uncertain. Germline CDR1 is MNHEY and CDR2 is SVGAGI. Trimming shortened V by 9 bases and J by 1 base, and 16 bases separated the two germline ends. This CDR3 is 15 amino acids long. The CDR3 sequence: CASGSGIGSNQPQHF. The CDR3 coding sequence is TGTGCCAGTGGGTCGGGGATTGGCAGCAATCAGCCCCAGCATTTT.

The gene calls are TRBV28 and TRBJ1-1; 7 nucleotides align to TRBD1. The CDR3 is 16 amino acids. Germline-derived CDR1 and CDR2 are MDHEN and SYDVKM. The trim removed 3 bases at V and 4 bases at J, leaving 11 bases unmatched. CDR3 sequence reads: CASSFLTGLSGTEAFF. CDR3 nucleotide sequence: TGTGCCAGCAGTTTTCTGACAGGGCTGAGTGGCACTGAAGCTTTCTTT.

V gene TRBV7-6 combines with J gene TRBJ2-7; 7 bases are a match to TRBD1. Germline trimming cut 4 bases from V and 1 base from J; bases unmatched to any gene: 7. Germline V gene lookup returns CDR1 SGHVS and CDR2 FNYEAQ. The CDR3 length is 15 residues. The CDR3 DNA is TGTGCCAGCAGCTCTTACCGGGACAGATCCTACGAGCAGTACTTC. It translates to CASSSYRDRSYEQYF.

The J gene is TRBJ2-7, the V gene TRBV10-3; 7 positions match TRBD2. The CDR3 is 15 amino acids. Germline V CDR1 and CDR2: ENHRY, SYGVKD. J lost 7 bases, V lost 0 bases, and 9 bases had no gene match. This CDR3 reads CAISESGLVPDEQYF. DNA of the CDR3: TGTGCCATCAGTGAGTCTGGACTAGTCCCTGATGAGCAGTACTTC.

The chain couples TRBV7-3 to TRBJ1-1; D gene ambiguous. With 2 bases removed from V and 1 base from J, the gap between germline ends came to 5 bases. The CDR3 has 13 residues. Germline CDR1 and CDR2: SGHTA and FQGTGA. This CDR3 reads CASSLGRNTEAFF. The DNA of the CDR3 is TGTGCCAGCAGCTTAGGGAGGAACACTGAAGCTTTCTTT.

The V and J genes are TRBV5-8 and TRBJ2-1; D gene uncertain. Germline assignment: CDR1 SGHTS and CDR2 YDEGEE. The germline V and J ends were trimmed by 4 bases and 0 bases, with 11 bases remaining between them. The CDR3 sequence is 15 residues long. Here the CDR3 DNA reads TGTGCCAGCAGCCCACCTAGGAGCTCCTACAATGAGCAGTTCTTC. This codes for CASSPPRSSYNEQFF.

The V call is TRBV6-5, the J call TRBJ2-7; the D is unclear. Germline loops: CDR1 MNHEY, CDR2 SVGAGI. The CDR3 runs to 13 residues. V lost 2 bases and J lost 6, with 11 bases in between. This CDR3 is CASSYSLASEQYF. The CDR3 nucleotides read TGTGCCAGCAGTTACAGCTTAGCCTCCGAGCAGTACTTC.

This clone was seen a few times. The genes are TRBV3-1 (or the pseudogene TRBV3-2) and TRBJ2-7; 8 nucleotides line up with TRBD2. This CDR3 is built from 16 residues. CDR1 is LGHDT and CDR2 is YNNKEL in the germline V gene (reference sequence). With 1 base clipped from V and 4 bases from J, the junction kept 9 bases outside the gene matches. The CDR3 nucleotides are TGTGCCAGCAGCCAAGTGAGCCAGCGGGGGAAATACGAGCAGTACTTC. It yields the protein CASSQVSQRGKYEQYF.

The CDR3 nucleotides read TGTGCCAGCAGCGCGCGGGGACGCGGTTTTGGCTACACCTTC. Its translation is CASSARGRGFGYTF. The chain combines TRBV21-1 with TRBJ1-2. TRBV21-1 is a documented pseudogene. The CDR3 is 14 residues long.

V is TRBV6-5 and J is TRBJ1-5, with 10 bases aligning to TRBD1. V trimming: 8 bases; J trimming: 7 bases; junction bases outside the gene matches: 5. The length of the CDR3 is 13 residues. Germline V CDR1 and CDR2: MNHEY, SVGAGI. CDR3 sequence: CASEDRGDQPQHF. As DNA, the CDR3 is TGTGCCAGCGAGGACAGGGGGGACCAGCCCCAGCATTTT.